This TCR beta chain was recorded in a study of radiotherapy plus CTLA-4 blockade in lung cancer. Study as a whole: For approximately 17% of patients, objective responses occurred, and roughly 30% had disease control. Whole-study findings and limits: Radiotherapy was combined with ipilimumab, and tumor-derived TCR clones then expanded in blood. Among reported predictors of response, early blood T cell clone dynamics with interferon-beta performed best.

This table comes from immunoSEQ multiplex PCR, and its TCRdb copy is limited to in-frame clones, with some not included. The table has about 110,000 clones, about 84% seen once. A few counts support this clone. Its specificity is unknown. The sequence came from a human donor with non-small cell lung cancer that progressed on radiotherapy plus ipilimumab. Some clones in this sample may be carry-over from other donors' samples. The input for sequencing was peripheral blood, taken from a patient treated with radiotherapy plus ipilimumab.

The CDR3 DNA reads TGTGCCAGCAGCTTATATTCCGGCGGGTCTGGAAACACCATATATTTT. Translation gives CASSLYSGGSGNTIYF. The J gene is TRBJ1-3, the V gene TRBV7-2; D not resolved. V lost 2 bases, J lost 1 base, and 12 bases lay in between. This CDR3 is 16 amino acids long. Germline loops: CDR1 SGHTA, CDR2 FQGNSA.